A single sample gave rise to the 7 T cell receptor beta chains below, sequenced in a study of CD8 T cells in ankylosing spondylitis. MiXCR, run by TCRdb on the 5' RACE reads, gives a single entry per CDR3 protein. Of under 200,000 distinct CDR3 sequences listed, 13% are singletons. Sample: blood, either unsorted or a sorted T cell fraction (not recorded which). These receptors were taken from a female donor with ankylosing spondylitis or in good health (not recorded which).

This clonotype was detected ten times or more. This chain links TRBV11-1 with TRBJ2-3, with a weak D call TRBD2 (6 bases). Germline lookup yields CDR1 SGHAT and CDR2 FQDESV (reference sequence). The CDR3 has 13 amino acids. CDR3 sequence reads: CTSAGTLGDTQYF. CDR3 DNA: TGTACTTCAGCGGGCACCCTGGGAGATACGCAGTATTTT.

Comments on this clonotype: A much larger clone lies a single base off, so this may be a read error. This chain uses TRBV6-5 with TRBJ1-1; no definite D call. The CDR3 runs 12 residues. Germline CDR1 and CDR2: MNHEY and SVGAGI. The DNA for the CDR3 is TGTGACAGCAGACCAGGGAACACTGAAGCTTTCTTT. Its protein is CDSRPGNTEAFF.

For this clonotype: Just one base apart from a much larger clone, this may be a read error. The J gene is TRBJ2-5, the V gene TRBV28; tentatively, D is TRBD2 (6 bases). V was pared by 6 bases and J by 2 bases, with 7 bases between. The CDR3 is 12 residues long. Germline lookup yields CDR1 MDHEN and CDR2 SYDVKM. In nucleotides, the CDR3 is TGTGCCAGCAGCGGGACTCAAGAGACCCAGTACTTC. Translation: CASSGTQETQYF. Full variable domain (missing parts from reference TRBV28 and TRBJ2-5): DVKVTQSSRYLVKRTGEKVFLECVQDMDHENMFWYRQDPGLGLRLIYFSYDVKMKEKGDIPEGYSVSREKKERFSLILESASTNQTSMYLCASSGTQETQYFGPGTRLLVL.

This clonotype was recorded at least ten times. The chain uses TRBV7-2 and TRBJ1-5; D not resolved. The CDR3 has 17 amino acids. Germline V CDR1 and CDR2: SGHTA, FQGNSA. The V end was cut by 5 bases, the J end by 0 bases, with 17 bases between. This chain's CDR3 is CASSPSTGSYSNQPQHF. The CDR3 DNA reads TGTGCCAGCAGCCCGAGTACGGGTTCTTATAGCAATCAGCCCCAGCATTTT.

The CDR3 DNA is TGTGCCAGGAGTCGGACAGGGGCCAATGAGCAGTTCTTC. As protein: CARSRTGANEQFF. The chain links TRBV7-9 to TRBJ2-1; 9 bases are a match to TRBD1. V gave up 9 bases and J gave up 6 bases; unmatched junction bases: 6. This CDR3 comprises 13 residues. In germline, CDR1 is SEHNR, CDR2 FQNEAQ (reference sequence).

This clonotype was detected many times. The chain is built from TRBV5-5 and TRBJ2-5; TRBD2 agrees at 8 bases. The V segment lost 3 bases and the J segment 6 bases; nucleotides outside the gene matches: 10. Per the germline V gene, CDR1 is SGHKS and CDR2 is YYEKEE (reference sequence). The CDR3 loop spans 15 amino acids. The chain's CDR3 is CASSSVAGIMKTQYF. CDR3 nucleotides: TGTGCCAGCAGCTCGGTAGCGGGGATCATGAAGACCCAGTACTTC.

The V gene is TRBV7-2, the J gene TRBJ1-4; tentative D call: TRBD1 (6 bases). The CDR3 runs 14 residues. CDR1 is SGHTA, CDR2 FQGNSA, per germline. Trimming shortened V by 8 bases and J by 8 bases, and 18 bases separated the two germline ends. In DNA form, the CDR3 reads TGTGCCAGCTTTAGGGGGACTGCTAGCGAAAAACTGTTTTTT. Its protein is CASFRGTASEKLFF.